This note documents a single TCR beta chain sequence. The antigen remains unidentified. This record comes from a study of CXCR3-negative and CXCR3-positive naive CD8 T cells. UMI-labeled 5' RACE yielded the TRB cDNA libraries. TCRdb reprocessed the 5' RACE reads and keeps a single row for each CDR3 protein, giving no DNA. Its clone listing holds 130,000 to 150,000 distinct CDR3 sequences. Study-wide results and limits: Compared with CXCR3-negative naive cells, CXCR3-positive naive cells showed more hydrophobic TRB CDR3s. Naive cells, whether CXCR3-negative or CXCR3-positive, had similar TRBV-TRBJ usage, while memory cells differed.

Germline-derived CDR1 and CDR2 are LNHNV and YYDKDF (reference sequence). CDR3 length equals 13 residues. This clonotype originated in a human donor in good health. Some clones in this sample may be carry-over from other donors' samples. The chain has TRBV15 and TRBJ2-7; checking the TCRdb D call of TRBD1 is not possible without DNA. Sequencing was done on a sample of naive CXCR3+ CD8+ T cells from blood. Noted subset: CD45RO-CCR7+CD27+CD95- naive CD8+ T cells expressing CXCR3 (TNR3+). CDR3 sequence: CATSERDTVEQYF.